The 11 T cell receptor beta chains below were found in one sample sequenced in a study of T cells in Graves' hyperthyroidism and ophthalmopathy. TCR beta CDR3 regions were amplified from RNA transcripts. HTBI primers were the set used in a first-round RT-PCR of the TCR CDR3. TCRdb recomputed calls from the multiplex PCR reads with MiXCR, one row per CDR3 protein. Of about 380,000 distinct CDR3 sequences listed, over 11% are singletons. Sequenced sample: blood. These receptors were collected from a woman aged 55-69 years with Graves' hyperthyroidism.

This clonotype was seen at least ten times. The CDR3 bases are TGTGCCAGCAGCTCCCCCTCAGGGGGAGATACGCAGTATTTT. This codes for CASSSPSGGDTQYF. The chain uses TRBV11-2 and TRBJ2-3; 7 positions match TRBD1. This CDR3 is 14 amino acids long. The V gene end was trimmed by 4 bases and the J gene end by 5 bases; junction bases not matched to a gene: 6. Looked up from germline, CDR1 is SGHAT and CDR2 is FQNNGV.

At least ten counts were recorded for this clonotype. This rearrangement joins TRBV10-3 to TRBJ2-7, with D possibly matching TRBD1 (6 bases). V shed 6 bases and J shed 0 bases, with 12 bases lying between them. Germline lookup yields CDR1 ENHRY and CDR2 SYGVKD. This CDR3 comprises 14 residues. Here the CDR3 DNA reads TGTGCCATCAGCGACAGGATGAGCTCCTACGAGCAGTACTTC. It encodes CAISDRMSSYEQYF.

There are a few counts of this clonotype. V and J are TRBV7-3 and TRBJ1-1; D perhaps matches TRBD1 (5 bases). The CDR3 totals 16 residues. Germline V gene sequence: CDR1 SGHTA, CDR2 FQGTGA. Trimming left V 4 bases short and J 0 bases short, with 15 bases between. CDR3 DNA sequence: TGTGCCAGCAGCTGGGGGTTGGGGAGAATGAACACTGAAGCTTTCTTT. It encodes CASSWGLGRMNTEAFF. The full variable domain, rest sourced from reference TRBV7-3 and TRBJ1-1, is GAGVSQTPSNKVTEKGKYVELRCDPISGHTALYWYRQSLGQGPEFLIYFQGTGAADDSGLPNDRFFAVRPEGSVSTLKIQRTERGDSAVYLCASSWGLGRMNTEAFFGQGTRLTVV.

This clonotype has a count of ten or more. This sequence joins TRBV2 and TRBJ2-5; TRBD2 might be the D (6 bases). Germline V gives CDR1 SNHLY, CDR2 FYNNEI. The germline V and J ends were trimmed by 6 bases and 5 bases, with 16 bases remaining between them. The CDR3 is made up of 14 amino acids. The CDR3, as DNA: TGTGCCAGCAGGGCGGGGTCTGGATCCGAGACCCAGTACTTC. This sequence encodes CASRAGSGSETQYF.

V is TRBV6-1 and J is TRBJ2-2; D gene unclear. Germline CDR1 is MNHNS and CDR2 is SASEGT. The CDR3 is 13 amino acids. Trimming pared 4 bases from V and 1 base from J, leaving 4 bases between. The CDR3 sequence: CASSGLNTGELFF. DNA for the CDR3: TGTGCCAGCAGTGGCCTGAACACCGGGGAGCTGTTTTTT.

This clonotype came up many times. The V and J genes are TRBV11-1 and TRBJ2-7; no firm D call. Looked up from germline, CDR1 is SGHAT and CDR2 is FQDESV (reference sequence). This CDR3 is 14 amino acids long. V was trimmed by 1 base and J by 6 bases, leaving 13 bases between them. The CDR3 bases are TGTGCCAGCAGCTTAGTCCCCTCCGTTCTCGAGCAGTACTTC. This sequence encodes CASSLVPSVLEQYF.

The chain links TRBV3-1 to TRBJ2-7; 12 nucleotides line up with TRBD2. The CDR3 has 15 amino acids. Trimming removed 5 bases from V and 7 bases from J; junction bases left unmatched: 9. Germline CDR1 is LGHDT and CDR2 is YNNKEL (reference sequence). CDR3 sequence reads: CASSFLTSGREEQYF. For the CDR3, the DNA is TGTGCCAGCAGCTTCTTGACTAGCGGGAGAGAGGAGCAGTACTTC.

This clonotype was recorded at least ten times. The chain carries TRBV11-2 and TRBJ1-2, with 7 bases identical to TRBD1. V lost 4 bases and J lost 1; bases outside the gene matches: 15. Looked up from germline, CDR1 is SGHAT and CDR2 is FQNNGV. The CDR3 consists of 18 residues. The CDR3 loop reads CASSSAGLRRGHNYGYTF. The CDR3 DNA reads as TGTGCCAGCAGCTCTGCGGGACTTCGGAGGGGGCATAACTATGGCTACACCTTC.

This chain links TRBV19 with TRBJ2-7; D could derive from TRBD1 or TRBD2 (6 bases each). There are 15 residues in the CDR3. CDR1 LNHDA and CDR2 SQIVND come from the germline V gene (reference sequence). Trimming stripped 5 bases from V and 5 bases from J, with 19 bases between. The chain's CDR3 is CASSRGGTQLNEQYF. The CDR3, as DNA: TGTGCCAGTAGTCGTGGGGGGACACAGTTAAACGAGCAGTACTTC.

The rearrangement links TRBV10-3 to TRBJ2-7, with 7 bases matching TRBD2. From germline, CDR1 is ENHRY and CDR2 SYGVKD. J was trimmed by 3 bases and V by 6 bases; bases with no gene match: 5. The CDR3 runs 13 residues. The DNA of the CDR3 is TGTGCCATCAGAAAGACGGGAGGCTACGAGCAGTACTTC. This sequence encodes CAIRKTGGYEQYF.

At least ten counts were recorded for this clonotype. The chain combines TRBV27 with TRBJ1-1; 8 bases map to TRBD1. The CDR3 length is 16 residues. With V trimmed by 5 bases and J by 0 bases, 8 bases remained unmatched. CDR1 is MNHEY, CDR2 SMNVEV, per germline (reference sequence). Here the CDR3 DNA reads TGTGCCAGCAGTCCTGACAGGGGCGCAATGAACACTGAAGCTTTCTTT. Protein: CASSPDRGAMNTEAFF.